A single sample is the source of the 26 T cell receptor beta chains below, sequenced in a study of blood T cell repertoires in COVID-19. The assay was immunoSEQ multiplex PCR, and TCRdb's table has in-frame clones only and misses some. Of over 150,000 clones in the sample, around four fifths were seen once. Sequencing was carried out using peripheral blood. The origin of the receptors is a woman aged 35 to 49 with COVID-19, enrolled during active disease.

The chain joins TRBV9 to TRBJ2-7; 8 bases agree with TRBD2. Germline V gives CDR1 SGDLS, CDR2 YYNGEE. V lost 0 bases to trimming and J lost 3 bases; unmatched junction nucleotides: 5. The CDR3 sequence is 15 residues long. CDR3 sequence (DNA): TGTGCCAGCAGCGTAGCTACAGCGGGGGTCTACGAGCAGTACTTC. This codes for CASSVATAGVYEQYF.

The CDR3: CASVLMAGATEAFF. CDR3 DNA sequence: TGTGCTAGTGTCTTGATGGCGGGGGCCACTGAAGCTTTCTTT. The chain employs TRBV12-5 and TRBJ1-1, with D tentatively TRBD1 (6 bases). The CDR3 loop spans 14 amino acids. The germline CDR1 and CDR2 sequences are LGHNT and FRNRAP. Trimming took 7 bases from V and 4 from J, leaving 16 bases between them.

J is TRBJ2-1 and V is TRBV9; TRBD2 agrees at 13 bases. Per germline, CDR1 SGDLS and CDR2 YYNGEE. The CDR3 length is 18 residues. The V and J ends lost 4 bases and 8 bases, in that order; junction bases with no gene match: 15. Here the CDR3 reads CASSPGLAGAYGMDEQFF. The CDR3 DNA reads TGTGCCAGCAGCCCTGGACTAGCGGGGGCCTACGGTATGGATGAGCAGTTCTTC.

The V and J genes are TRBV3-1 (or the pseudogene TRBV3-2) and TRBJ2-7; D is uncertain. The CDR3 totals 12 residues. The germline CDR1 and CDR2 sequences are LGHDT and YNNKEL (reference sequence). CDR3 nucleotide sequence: TGTGTTTCGCGAGGCGATTCCTACGAGCAGTACTTC. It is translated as CVSRGDSYEQYF.

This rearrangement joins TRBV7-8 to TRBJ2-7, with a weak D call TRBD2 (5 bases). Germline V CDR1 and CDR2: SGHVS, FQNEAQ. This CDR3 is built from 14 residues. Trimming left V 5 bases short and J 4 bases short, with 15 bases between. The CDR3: CASSPLRERYEQYF. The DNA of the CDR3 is TGTGCCAGCAGCCCTTTGAGGGAACGGTACGAGCAGTACTTC.

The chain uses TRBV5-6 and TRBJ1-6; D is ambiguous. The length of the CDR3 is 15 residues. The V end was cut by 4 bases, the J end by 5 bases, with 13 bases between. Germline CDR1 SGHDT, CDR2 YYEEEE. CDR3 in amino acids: CASSGRMGNNSPLHF. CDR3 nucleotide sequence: TGTGCCAGCAGCGGCAGAATGGGCAATAATTCACCCCTCCACTTT.

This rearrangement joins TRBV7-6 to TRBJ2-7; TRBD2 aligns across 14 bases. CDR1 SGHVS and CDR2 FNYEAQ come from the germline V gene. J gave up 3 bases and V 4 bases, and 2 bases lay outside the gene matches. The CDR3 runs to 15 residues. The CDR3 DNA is TGTGCCAGCAGCTCGGGACTAGCGGGAGTCTACGAGCAGTACTTC. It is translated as CASSSGLAGVYEQYF.

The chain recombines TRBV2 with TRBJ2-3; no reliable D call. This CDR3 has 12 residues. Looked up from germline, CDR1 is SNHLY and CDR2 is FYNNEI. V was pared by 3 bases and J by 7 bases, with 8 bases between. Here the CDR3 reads CASSDWLHTQYF. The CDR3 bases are TGTGCCAGCAGTGACTGGCTGCATACGCAGTATTTT.

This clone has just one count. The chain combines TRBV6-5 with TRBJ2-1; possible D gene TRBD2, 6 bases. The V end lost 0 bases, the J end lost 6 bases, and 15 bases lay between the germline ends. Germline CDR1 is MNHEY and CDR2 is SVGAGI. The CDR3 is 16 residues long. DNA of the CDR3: TGTGCCAGCAGTTACTCGACCGGGAGATCCCTCAATGAGCAGTTCTTC. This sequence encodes CASSYSTGRSLNEQFF.

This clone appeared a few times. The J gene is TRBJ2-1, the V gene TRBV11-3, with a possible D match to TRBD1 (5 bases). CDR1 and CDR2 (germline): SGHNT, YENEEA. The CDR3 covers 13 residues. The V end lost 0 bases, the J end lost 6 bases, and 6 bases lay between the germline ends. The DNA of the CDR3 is TGTGCCAGCAGCTTAGAAGGGGTCAATGAGCAGTTCTTC. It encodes CASSLEGVNEQFF.

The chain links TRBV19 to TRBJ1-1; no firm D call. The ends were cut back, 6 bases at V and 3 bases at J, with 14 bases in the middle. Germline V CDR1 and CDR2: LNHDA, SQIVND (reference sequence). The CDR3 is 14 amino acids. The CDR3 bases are TGTGCCAGTAGCGGTGCTATACAGTACACTGAAGCTTTCTTT. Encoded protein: CASSGAIQYTEAFF.

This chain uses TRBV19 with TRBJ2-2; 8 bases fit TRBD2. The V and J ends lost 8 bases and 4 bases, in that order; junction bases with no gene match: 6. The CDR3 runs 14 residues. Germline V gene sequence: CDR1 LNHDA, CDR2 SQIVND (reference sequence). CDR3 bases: TGTGCCAGTGTTACCGGGACTAGCACCGGGGAGCTGTTTTTT. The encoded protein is CASVTGTSTGELFF.

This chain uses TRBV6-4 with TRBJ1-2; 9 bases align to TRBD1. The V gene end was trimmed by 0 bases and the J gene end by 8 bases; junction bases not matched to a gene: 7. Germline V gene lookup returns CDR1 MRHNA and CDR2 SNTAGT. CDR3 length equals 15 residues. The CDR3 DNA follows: TGTGCCAGCAGTGACTCTTGGGGGACAGGGAAGGGCTACACCTTC. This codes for CASSDSWGTGKGYTF.

The CDR3 here is CASSDGTVGPNQPQHF. The CDR3, as DNA: TGTGCCAGCAGTGACGGGACAGTCGGTCCTAATCAGCCCCAGCATTTT. The gene calls are TRBV6-1 and TRBJ1-5; 7 bases agree with TRBD1. CDR3 length: 16 amino acids. The germline CDR1 and CDR2 sequences are MNHNS and SASEGT. The V segment lost 3 bases and the J segment 4 bases; nucleotides outside the gene matches: 9.

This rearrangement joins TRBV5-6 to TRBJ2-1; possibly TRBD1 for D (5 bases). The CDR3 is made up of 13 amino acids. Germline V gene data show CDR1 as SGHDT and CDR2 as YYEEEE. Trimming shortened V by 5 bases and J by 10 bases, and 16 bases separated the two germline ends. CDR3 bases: TGTGCCAGCAGGCCCTTACTGGGGCGGGAGCAGTTCTTC. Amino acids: CASRPLLGREQFF.

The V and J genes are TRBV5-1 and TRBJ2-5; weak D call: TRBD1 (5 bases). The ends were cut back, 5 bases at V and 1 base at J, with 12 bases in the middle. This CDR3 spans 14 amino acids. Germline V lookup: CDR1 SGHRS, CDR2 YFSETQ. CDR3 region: CASRQEFSQETQYF. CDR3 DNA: TGCGCCAGCAGACAGGAGTTCTCCCAAGAGACCCAGTACTTC.

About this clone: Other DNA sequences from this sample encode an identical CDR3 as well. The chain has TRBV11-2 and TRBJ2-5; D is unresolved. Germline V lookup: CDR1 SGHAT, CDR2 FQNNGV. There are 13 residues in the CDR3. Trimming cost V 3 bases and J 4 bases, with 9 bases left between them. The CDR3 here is CASSFSSGETQYF. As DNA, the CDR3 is TGTGCCAGCAGCTTCTCCTCGGGAGAGACCCAGTACTTC. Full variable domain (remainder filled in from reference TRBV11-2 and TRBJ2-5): EAGVAQSPRYKIIEKRQSVAFWCNPISGHATLYWYQQILGQGPKLLIQFQNNGVVDDSQLPKDRFSAERLKGVDSTLKIQPAKLEDSAVYLCASSFSSGETQYFGPGTRLLVL.

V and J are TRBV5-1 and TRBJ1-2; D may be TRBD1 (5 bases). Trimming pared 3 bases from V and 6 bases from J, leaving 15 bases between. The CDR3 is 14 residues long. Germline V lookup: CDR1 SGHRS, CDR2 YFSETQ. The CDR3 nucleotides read TGCGCCAGCAGCTATACAGGACGTACTGATGGCTACACCTTC. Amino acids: CASSYTGRTDGYTF.

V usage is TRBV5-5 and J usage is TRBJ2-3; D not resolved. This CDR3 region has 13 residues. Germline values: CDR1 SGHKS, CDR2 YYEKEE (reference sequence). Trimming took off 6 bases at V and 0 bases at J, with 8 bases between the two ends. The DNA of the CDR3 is TGTGCCAGCAACTCCCCAAGCACAGATACGCAGTATTTT. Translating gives CASNSPSTDTQYF.

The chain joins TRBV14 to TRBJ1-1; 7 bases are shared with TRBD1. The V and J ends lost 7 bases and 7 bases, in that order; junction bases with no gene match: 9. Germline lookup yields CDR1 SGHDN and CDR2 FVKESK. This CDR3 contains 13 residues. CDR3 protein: CASNARGVGEAFF. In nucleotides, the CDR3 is TGTGCCAGCAACGCCAGGGGGGTTGGTGAAGCTTTCTTT.

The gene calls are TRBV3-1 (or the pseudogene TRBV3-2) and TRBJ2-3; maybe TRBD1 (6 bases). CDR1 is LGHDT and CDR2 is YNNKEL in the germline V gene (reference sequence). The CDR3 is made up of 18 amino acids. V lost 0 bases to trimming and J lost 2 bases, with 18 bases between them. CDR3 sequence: CASSQESRGPLPTDTQYF. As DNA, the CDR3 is TGTGCCAGCAGCCAAGAATCCAGGGGACCACTCCCCACAGATACGCAGTATTTT.

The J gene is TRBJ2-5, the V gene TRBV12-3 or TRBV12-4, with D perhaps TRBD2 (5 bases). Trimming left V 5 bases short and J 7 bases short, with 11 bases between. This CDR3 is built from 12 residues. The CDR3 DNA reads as TGTGCCAGCAGTCCGGAAGGAGGGACCCAGTACTTC. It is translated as CASSPEGGTQYF.

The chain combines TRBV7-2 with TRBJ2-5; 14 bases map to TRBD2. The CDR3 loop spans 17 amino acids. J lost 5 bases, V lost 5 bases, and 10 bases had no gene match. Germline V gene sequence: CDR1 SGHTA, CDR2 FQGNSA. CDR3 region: CASSLGTSGSPGETQYF. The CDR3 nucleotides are TGTGCCAGCAGCCTTGGGACTAGCGGGAGTCCGGGGGAGACCCAGTACTTC.

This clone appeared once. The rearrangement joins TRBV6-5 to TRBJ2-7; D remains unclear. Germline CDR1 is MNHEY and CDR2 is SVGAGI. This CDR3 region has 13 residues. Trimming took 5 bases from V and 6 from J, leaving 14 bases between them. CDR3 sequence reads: CASSPSGLLEQYF. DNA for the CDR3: TGTGCCAGCAGTCCCTCGGGTCTTCTCGAGCAGTACTTC.

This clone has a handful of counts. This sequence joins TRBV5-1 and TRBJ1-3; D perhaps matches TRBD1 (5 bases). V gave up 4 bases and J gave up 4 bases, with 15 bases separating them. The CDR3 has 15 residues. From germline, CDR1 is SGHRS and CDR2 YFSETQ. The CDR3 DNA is TGCGCCAGCAGCCAGCGAGGTGACAGCGGAAACACCATATATTTT. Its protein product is CASSQRGDSGNTIYF.

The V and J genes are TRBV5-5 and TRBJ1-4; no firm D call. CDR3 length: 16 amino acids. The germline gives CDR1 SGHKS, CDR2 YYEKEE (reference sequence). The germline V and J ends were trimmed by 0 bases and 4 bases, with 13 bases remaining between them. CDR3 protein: CASSLELRQHNEKLFF. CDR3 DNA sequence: TGTGCCAGCAGCTTGGAACTGAGGCAGCATAATGAAAAACTGTTTTTT.